Shown below are 18 T cell receptor beta chains from a single sample sequenced in a study of T-cell memory formation after mild COVID-19 (dated by TCRdb to the early 2020s). Libraries were constructed by 5' RACE. The data were produced on an Illumina NovaSeq 6000. TCRdb trimmed public reads at Q25 via fastp, called clones via MiXCR and kept in-frame beta chains. Entries that share a CDR3 protein sequence are merged under the most common genes and DNA. The sample contains more than 150,000 distinct CDR3 sequences, 18% of them found a single time. Roughly 3.7% of the sample belongs to the ten largest clones. The material sequenced was PBMCs or a T cell subset sorted from them (not recorded which). The receptors originated from a man aged 18 to 30 who had mild COVID-19 (a few samples of this study predate the infection). The sample titles of this study are shuffled in the database, so cell type and time point are left out; the donor was told from shared clones.

V usage is TRBV12-3 or TRBV12-4 and J usage is TRBJ1-1; D is possibly TRBD1 (5 bases). Trimming took 4 bases from V and 0 from J, leaving 12 bases between them. This CDR3 region has 15 residues. CDR3 sequence: CASSSPKGMNTEAFF. CDR3 DNA sequence: TGTGCCAGCAGTTCCCCGAAGGGGATGAACACTGAAGCTTTCTTT.

The genes are TRBV7-2 and TRBJ1-1; D call uncertain. The CDR3 has 14 residues. Germline V gene lookup returns CDR1 SGHTA and CDR2 FQGNSA. V shed 4 bases and J shed 0 bases, with 9 bases lying between them. The CDR3 sequence is CASSSAGMNTEAFF. The CDR3, as DNA: TGTGCCAGCAGCTCGGCGGGGATGAACACTGAAGCTTTCTTT. The entire variable domain, with the rest obtained from reference TRBV7-2 and TRBJ1-1, is as follows: GAGVSQSPSNKVTEKGKDVELRCDPISGHTALYWYRQSLGQGLEFLIYFQGNSAPDKSGLPSDRFSAERTGGSVSTLTIQRTQQEDSAVYLCASSSAGMNTEAFFGQGTRLTVV.

The chain has TRBV20-1 and TRBJ1-3; D remains unclear. Germline values: CDR1 DFQATT, CDR2 SNEGSKA (reference sequence). The CDR3 covers 14 residues. V shed 1 base and J shed 1 base, with 8 bases lying between them. For the CDR3, the DNA is TGCAGTGCTAGAGCGGTACAGTCTGGAAACACCATATATTTT. The encoded protein is CSARAVQSGNTIYF.

This sequence joins TRBV6-6 and TRBJ2-7, with D possibly called TRBD1 or TRBD2 (5 bases each). The CDR3 length is 15 residues. Germline CDR1 reads MNHNY; CDR2 reads SVGAGI (reference sequence). Trimming pared 5 bases from V and 0 bases from J, leaving 14 bases between. CDR3 protein: CASSQRDGPSYEQYF. The CDR3 coding sequence is TGTGCCAGCAGTCAGAGGGACGGACCCTCCTACGAGCAGTACTTC.

DNA of the CDR3: TGCGCCAGCAGCTTGGCGGTTCGAAATCCAGGGGACTATGGCTACACCTTC. Translating it yields CASSLAVRNPGDYGYTF. The chain recombines TRBV5-1 with TRBJ1-2; D might be TRBD1 (6 bases). Trimming removed 0 bases from V and 3 bases from J, with 18 bases in between. Germline V CDR1 and CDR2: SGHRS, YFSETQ. The CDR3 is made up of 17 amino acids.

This clonotype turned up a few times. This sequence joins TRBV12-3 or TRBV12-4 and TRBJ2-3; D is unresolved. The CDR3 totals 12 residues. V lost 5 bases and J 11 bases, leaving 14 bases between the germline ends. The DNA of the CDR3 is TGTGCCAGCAGTCCCGGTGCCCATAAGCAGTATTTT. Translating gives CASSPGAHKQYF.

The gene calls are TRBV2 and TRBJ2-3; D possibly corresponds to TRBD1 (6 bases). CDR1 SNHLY and CDR2 FYNNEI come from the germline V gene. V was cut by 8 bases and J by 4 bases, with 10 bases left in between. This CDR3 is built from 12 residues. CDR3 residues: CASGRQADTQYF. In DNA, the CDR3 is TGTGCCAGCGGGAGACAGGCAGATACGCAGTATTTT. Using reference TRBV2 and TRBJ2-3 for the parts outside the CDR3, the full variable domain is EPEVTQTPSHQVTQMGQEVILRCVPISNHLYFYWYRQILGQKVEFLVSFYNNEISEKSEIFDDQFSVERPDGSNFTLKIRSTKLEDSAMYFCASGRQADTQYFGPGTRLTVL.

This clonotype was picked up a small number of times. The chain joins TRBV10-2 to TRBJ2-7; D is perhaps TRBD2 (6 bases). The germline V gene encodes CDR1 WSHSY and CDR2 SAAADI. Trimming removed 8 bases at V and 2 bases at J, with 16 bases between. CDR3 length: 14 amino acids. The CDR3 DNA is TGCGCCAGCGGGAAGCCGGGACTTACCTACGAGCAGTACTTC. Translating gives CASGKPGLTYEQYF.

The sample holds a few counts of this clonotype. V gene TRBV7-9 combines with J gene TRBJ2-5, with a possible D match to TRBD2 (5 bases). The CDR3 sequence is 11 residues long. Germline CDR1 SEHNR, CDR2 FQNEAQ (reference sequence). V was shortened by 6 bases and J by 5 bases, with 7 bases between the two germline ends. The CDR3 nucleotides read TGTGCCAGCAGGCCGGGGGAGACCCAGTACTTC. Protein: CASRPGETQYF.

This clonotype was observed a handful of times. This chain joins TRBV28 and TRBJ1-1; tentatively, D is TRBD1 (6 bases). V was clipped by 6 bases and J by 6 bases, with 17 bases between them. This CDR3 has 14 residues. Looked up from germline, CDR1 is MDHEN and CDR2 is SYDVKM. CDR3 DNA sequence: TGTGCCAGCAGCCCTGCGGGGGGGCGAGCTGAAGCTTTCTTT. Amino acids: CASSPAGGRAEAFF.

The CDR3 sequence is CASSWEMRETQYF. CDR3 bases: TGCGCCAGCAGCTGGGAGATGAGGGAGACCCAGTACTTC. This chain joins TRBV5-1 and TRBJ2-5; D possibly corresponds to TRBD2 (5 bases). The CDR3 loop spans 13 amino acids. The germline V and J ends were trimmed by 3 bases and 5 bases, with 11 bases remaining between them. From germline, CDR1 is SGHRS and CDR2 YFSETQ.

The sample holds a few counts of this clonotype. The J gene is TRBJ1-3, the V gene TRBV2, with D maybe TRBD1 (5 bases). The germline V and J ends were trimmed by 1 base and 1 base, with 8 bases remaining between them. CDR1 is SNHLY, CDR2 FYNNEI, per germline. This CDR3 region has 15 residues. The CDR3 loop is CASSEEGTSGNTIYF. In nucleotides, the CDR3 is TGTGCCAGCAGTGAAGAGGGGACTTCTGGAAACACCATATATTTT.

This clonotype has a handful of counts. The chain has TRBV3-1 and TRBJ1-5; D call uncertain. Germline CDR1 LGHDT, CDR2 YNNKEL (reference sequence). V lost 3 bases and J lost 6, with 6 bases in between. This CDR3 region has 12 residues. This CDR3 reads CASSQSGQPQHF. As DNA, the CDR3 is TGTGCCAGCAGCCAGAGTGGTCAGCCCCAGCATTTT.

The chain links TRBV4-1 to TRBJ1-5; a weak D match, TRBD1 (6 bases). The CDR3 has 16 amino acids. The ends were cut back, 1 base at V and 4 bases at J, with 14 bases in the middle. CDR1 MGHRA and CDR2 YSYEKL come from the germline V gene. Here the CDR3 DNA reads TGCGCCAGCAGCCAAGGGAAAGGGGGAAGGAATCAGCCCCAGCATTTT. It translates to CASSQGKGGRNQPQHF.

The sample holds one count of this clonotype. The rearrangement uses TRBV20-1 and TRBJ1-2, with D tentatively TRBD1 (5 bases). V dropped 2 bases and J dropped 2 bases, with 12 bases sitting between them. CDR1 and CDR2 (germline): DFQATT, SNEGSKA (reference sequence). This CDR3 spans 14 amino acids. CDR3: CSARIRGGNYGYTF. Here the CDR3 DNA reads TGCAGTGCTAGAATTCGGGGGGGGAACTATGGCTACACCTTC.

The chain's CDR3 is CASSLNRDRGPQHF. Written as DNA, the CDR3 is TGTGCCAGCAGCCTTAACCGGGACCGGGGGCCCCAGCATTTT. The chain combines TRBV12-3 or TRBV12-4 with TRBJ1-5; D possibly corresponds to TRBD1 (5 bases). V was cut by 6 bases and J by 9 bases, with 18 bases left in between. The CDR3 contains 14 residues.

This clonotype was observed a few times. V is TRBV20-1 and J is TRBJ2-3; 9 bases are a match to TRBD2. CDR1 DFQATT and CDR2 SNEGSKA come from the germline V gene (reference sequence). Trimming cost V 7 bases and J 5 bases; bases outside gene matches: 7. The CDR3 is 13 residues long. In nucleotides, the CDR3 is TGCAGTGGAGAGGCGGGGGGGCAAGATACGCAGTATTTT. Translation gives CSGEAGGQDTQYF.

CDR3 sequence reads: CASSWGQNQETQYF. CDR3 coding DNA: TGCGCCAGCAGCTGGGGACAGAACCAAGAGACCCAGTACTTC. The chain has TRBV5-1 and TRBJ2-5, with 7 bases matching TRBD1. J lost 0 bases, V lost 3 bases, and 2 bases had no gene match. Germline CDR1 SGHRS, CDR2 YFSETQ. The length of the CDR3 is 14 residues.